Detailed here is one T cell receptor beta chain. Base qualities were left out, and no much larger clone turns up one base away. Because TCR-alpha and TCR-beta chains were sequenced unpaired, no chain pairing information was available. The immunoSEQ multiplex PCR assay was used to generate TCR libraries, with TCR-beta and/or TCR-alpha/delta assays applied to each sample. The Illumina high-throughput platform was used to sequence the amplified TCR libraries. The source study handled its data this way. Clustering and dimensionality reduction relied on pairwise TCRdist distances among GMM-specific receptors from T cells that were either sorted ex vivo or expanded in vitro. Sequence motifs defined by gene usage and CDR3 content were tested for enrichment in tetramer-positive versus tetramer-negative populations. TCRdb mirrors the immuneACCESS table, restricted to in-frame sequences. Some clones are absent from its copies; in checked studies, under half trace to an unresolved V gene, and the reason for the others is unknown. Clone size and V and J calls were adopted from that table, with D and trimming inferred from the DNA. This sample holds some 90,000 clones; approximately 90% were observed only once. 1.5% to 2% of the sample is taken by the ten largest.

This sample was included in a study of T cells in tuberculosis (dated by TCRdb to the late 2010s). Describing the broader study: The study combined CD1B tetramers and high-throughput TCR immunosequencing to characterize T cells specific for the mycobacterial lipid antigen glucose monomycolate (GMM).

The CDR3 has 16 amino acids, counting the end cysteine and phenylalanine. The only DNA kept is the CDR3, 48 bases in frame from the first base. V lost 1 base and J lost 1 base; the stretch between them is 13 bases long. Sequences MNHNS (CDR1) and SASEGT (CDR2) are obtained from the germline V gene. PBMC were thawed, rested overnight, stained with a GMM-loaded CD1B tetramer, a Live/Dead dye and anti-CD3, and then sorted on a FACS Aria II. CD1B tetramers were loaded with C32 glucose monomycolate purified from Rhodococcus equi. PBMC used for tetramer sorting had been depleted of CD14-expressing monocytes for a separate study before cryopreservation. From each donor, about 99,000 tetramer-negative cells were sorted and analyzed together with the tetramer-positive cells. Antigen-specific T cells were sorted from four healthy South African adults using GMM-loaded CD1B tetramers. Study-level results and caveats: T cells binding the CD1B-GMM tetramer with low affinity may have been missed by the stringent sort gate.

The source of this sequence is an adult woman with latent tuberculosis. Sequenced input: CD1b-GMM tetramer-negative cells sorted from PBMCs. According to the study, the label for this sample's cell subset or site signals: T cells not binding CD1B-GMM tetramer, sorted from same donor. The chain couples TRBV6-1 to TRBJ1-2, with the D gene call left open. The CDR3 corresponds to CASSEGLISFNYGYTF. DNA sequence: TGTGCCAGCAGTGAAGGTTTAATAAGCTTTAACTATGGCTACACCTTC.